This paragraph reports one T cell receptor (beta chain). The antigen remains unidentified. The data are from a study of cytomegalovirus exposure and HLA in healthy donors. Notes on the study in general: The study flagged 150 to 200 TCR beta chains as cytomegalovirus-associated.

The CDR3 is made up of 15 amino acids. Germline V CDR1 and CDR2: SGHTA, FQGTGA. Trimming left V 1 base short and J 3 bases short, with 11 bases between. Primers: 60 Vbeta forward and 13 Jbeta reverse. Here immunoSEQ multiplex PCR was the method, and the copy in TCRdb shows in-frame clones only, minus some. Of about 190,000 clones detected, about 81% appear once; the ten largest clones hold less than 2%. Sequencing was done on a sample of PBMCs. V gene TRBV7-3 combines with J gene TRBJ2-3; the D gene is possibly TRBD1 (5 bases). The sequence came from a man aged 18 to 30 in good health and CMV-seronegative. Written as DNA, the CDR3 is TGTGCCAGCAGCTTAATCGGTCAGGGAACAGATACGCAGTATTTT. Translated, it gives CASSLIGQGTDTQYF.